At least ten counts were recorded for the clone carrying this TCR beta chain. Its antigen is as yet unknown. The protocol attached unique molecular identifiers to individual cDNA molecules. TCRdb recomputed calls from the 5' RACE reads with MiXCR, one row per CDR3 protein. The sample yields 25,000 to 35,000 distinct CDR3 sequences, roughly 7.2% seen once. The V segment lost 6 bases and the J segment 14 bases; nucleotides outside the gene matches: 10. Germline V gene data show CDR1 as MNHEY and CDR2 as SVGAGI. The CDR3 spans 13 residues. These data come from a study of early T cells in non-severe SARS-CoV-2 infection. Overall study findings and caveats: In VDJdb matching, anti-spike CD8 responses were favored while private and CD4 specificities went missing.

The chain recombines TRBV6-5 with TRBJ2-1, with TRBD1 identical over 10 bases. The TCR sequence derives from an adult who was a healthcare worker with PCR-confirmed SARS-CoV-2 infection or an uninfected control (not recorded which). The source material was whole blood. The DNA of the CDR3 is TGTGCCAGCAGCCGAGGACAGGGGGGGTACGAGTTCTTC. Protein sequence: CASSRGQGGYEFF.